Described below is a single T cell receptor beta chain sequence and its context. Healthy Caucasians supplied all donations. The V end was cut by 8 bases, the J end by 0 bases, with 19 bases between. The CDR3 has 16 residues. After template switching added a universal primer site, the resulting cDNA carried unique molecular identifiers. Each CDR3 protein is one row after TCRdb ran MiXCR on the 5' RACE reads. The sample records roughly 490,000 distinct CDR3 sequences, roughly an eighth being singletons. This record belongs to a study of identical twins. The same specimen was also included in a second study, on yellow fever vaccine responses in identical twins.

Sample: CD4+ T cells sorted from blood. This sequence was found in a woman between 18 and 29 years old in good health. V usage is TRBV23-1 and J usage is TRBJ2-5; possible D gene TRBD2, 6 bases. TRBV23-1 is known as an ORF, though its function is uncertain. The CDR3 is CASGAFQRAYQETQYF. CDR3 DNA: TGCGCCAGCGGGGCTTTCCAGCGGGCATACCAAGAGACCCAGTACTTC.